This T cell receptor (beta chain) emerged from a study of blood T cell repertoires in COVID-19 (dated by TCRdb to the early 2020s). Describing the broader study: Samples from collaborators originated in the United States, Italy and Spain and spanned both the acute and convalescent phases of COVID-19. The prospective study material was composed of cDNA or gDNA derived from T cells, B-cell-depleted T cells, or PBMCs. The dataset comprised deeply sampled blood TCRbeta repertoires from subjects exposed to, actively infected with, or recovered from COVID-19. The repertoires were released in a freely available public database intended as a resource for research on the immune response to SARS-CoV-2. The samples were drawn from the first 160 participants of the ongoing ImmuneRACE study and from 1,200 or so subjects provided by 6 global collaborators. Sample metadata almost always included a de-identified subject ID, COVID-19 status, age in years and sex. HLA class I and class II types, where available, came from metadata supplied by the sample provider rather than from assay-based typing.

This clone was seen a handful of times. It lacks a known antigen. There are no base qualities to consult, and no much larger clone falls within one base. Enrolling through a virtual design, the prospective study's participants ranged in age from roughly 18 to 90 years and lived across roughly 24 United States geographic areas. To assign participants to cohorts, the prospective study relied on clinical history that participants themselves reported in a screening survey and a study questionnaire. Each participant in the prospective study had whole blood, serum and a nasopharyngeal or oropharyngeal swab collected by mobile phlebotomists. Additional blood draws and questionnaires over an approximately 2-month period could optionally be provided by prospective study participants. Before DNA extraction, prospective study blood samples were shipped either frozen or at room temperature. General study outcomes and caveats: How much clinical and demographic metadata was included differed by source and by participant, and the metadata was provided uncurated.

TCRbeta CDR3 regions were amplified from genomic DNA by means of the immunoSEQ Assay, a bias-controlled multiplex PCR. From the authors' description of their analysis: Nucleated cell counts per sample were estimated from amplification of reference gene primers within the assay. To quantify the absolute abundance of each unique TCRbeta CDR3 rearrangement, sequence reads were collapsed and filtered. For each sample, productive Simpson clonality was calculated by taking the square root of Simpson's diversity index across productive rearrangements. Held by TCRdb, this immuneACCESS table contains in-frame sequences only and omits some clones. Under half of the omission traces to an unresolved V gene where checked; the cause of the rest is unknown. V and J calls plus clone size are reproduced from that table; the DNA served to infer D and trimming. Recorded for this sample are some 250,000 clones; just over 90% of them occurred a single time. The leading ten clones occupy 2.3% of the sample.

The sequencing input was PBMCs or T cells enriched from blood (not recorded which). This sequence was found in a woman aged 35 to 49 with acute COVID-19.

The DNA sequence reads TGTGCCAGCAGTTTATCGGGACAGTGGAGCTATGGCTACACCTTC. Its protein reads: CASSLSGQWSYGYTF. The chain links TRBV27 with TRBJ1-2, with 7 bases aligning to TRBD1. The CDR3 measures 15 amino acids from cysteine to phenylalanine. This entry keeps only the CDR3 DNA: 45 bases, framed from base 1. As encoded in the germline V gene (reference sequence), CDR1 is MNHEY while CDR2 is SMNVEV. Compared with germline, V lacks 0 bases and J lacks 4 bases; bases without a gene match: 5.